This entry lists 11 T cell receptor beta chains sequenced from one sample in a study of spatial heterogeneity in lung cancer. Time point in this sample: blood at routine non-recurrence follow-up after resection. TCRdb independently ran MiXCR on the 5' RACE reads; one entry per CDR3 protein. The sample contains under 1,200 distinct CDR3 sequences, less than 45% of which appear only once. Source: PBMCs, taken at follow-up. Every receptor here comes from a female donor with early-stage non-small cell lung cancer.

On this clonotype: In a library made to pick up alpha chains, this beta chain is a stray read with a size that means little. Here the CDR3 DNA reads TGTGCCAGCAGCCCCCCCCAAAGGCGCGAGCAGTACTTC. It specifies CASSPPQRREQYF. The chain carries TRBV28 and TRBJ2-7; D uncertain. Per germline, CDR1 MDHEN and CDR2 SYDVKM. V was trimmed by 6 bases and J by 6 bases, leaving 15 bases between them. The CDR3 spans 13 residues.

For this clonotype: In a library made to pick up alpha chains, this beta chain is a stray read with a size that means little. The rearrangement uses TRBV7-9 and TRBJ2-3; 9 positions match TRBD2. This CDR3 region has 15 residues. The V segment lost 5 bases and the J segment 7 bases; nucleotides outside the gene matches: 10. Germline V gene data show CDR1 as SEHNR and CDR2 as FQNEAQ (reference sequence). CDR3 loop: CASSPKPGTSNTQYF. DNA for the CDR3: TGTGCCAGCAGCCCGAAGCCAGGGACTAGCAATACGCAGTATTTT.

In regard to this clonotype: This beta chain came through as a stray read in a library set up for alpha chains, and its size says little. The chain uses TRBV28 and TRBJ2-7, with D perhaps TRBD1 or TRBD2 (5 bases each). The CDR3 loop spans 15 amino acids. With 1 base removed from V and 6 bases from J, the gap between germline ends came to 16 bases. Germline V CDR1 and CDR2: MDHEN, SYDVKM. CDR3 amino acids: CASSLLAQGDSEQYF. The CDR3 nucleotides read TGTGCCAGCAGTTTATTGGCGCAGGGAGATAGCGAGCAGTACTTC. Using reference TRBV28 and TRBJ2-7 for the parts outside the CDR3, the full variable domain is DVKVTQSSRYLVKRTGEKVFLECVQDMDHENMFWYRQDPGLGLRLIYFSYDVKMKEKGDIPEGYSVSREKKERFSLILESASTNQTSMYLCASSLLAQGDSEQYFGPGTRLTVT.

As regards this clonotype: Because the library targeted alpha chains, this beta chain is an off-target read whose size means little. The V call is TRBV6-6, the J call TRBJ2-1, with 9 bases aligning to TRBD2. The CDR3 has 17 residues. Looked up from germline, CDR1 is MNHNY and CDR2 is SVGAGI (reference sequence). V lost 7 bases, J lost 0 bases, and 10 bases stayed unmatched. For the CDR3, the DNA is TGTGCCAGCATTGAGACTAGCGGAACGAGCTCCTACAATGAGCAGTTCTTC. Its translation: CASIETSGTSSYNEQFF.

Only a few counts were recorded for this clonotype. Since it is a stray read in a library aimed at alpha chains, this beta chain has a size that is not meaningful. The chain recombines TRBV13 with TRBJ2-3, with D possibly being TRBD2 (5 bases). Germline V lookup: CDR1 PRHDT, CDR2 FYEKMQ (reference sequence). The CDR3 is 16 amino acids. The ends were cut back, 7 bases at V and 6 bases at J, with 23 bases in the middle. The CDR3 here is CASTYRRGSLPDTQYF. The CDR3, as DNA: TGTGCCAGCACCTACCGGCGTGGGAGTCTGCCGGATACGCAGTATTTT.

This clonotype was seen a few times. This beta chain is an off-target read within a library intended for alpha chains, so its frequency means little. This rearrangement joins TRBV7-2 to TRBJ2-7; 8 nucleotides line up with TRBD2. The CDR3 extends over 13 amino acids. Trimming removed 6 bases from V and 2 bases from J; junction bases left unmatched: 3. CDR1 and CDR2 from the germline V gene are SGHTA and FQGNSA. The chain's CDR3 is CASRPGGPYEQYF. Here the CDR3 DNA reads TGTGCCAGCAGGCCGGGAGGGCCCTACGAGCAGTACTTC. The full variable domain, with the rest looked up from reference TRBV7-2 and TRBJ2-7, is GAGVSQSPSNKVTEKGKDVELRCDPISGHTALYWYRQSLGQGLEFLIYFQGNSAPDKSGLPSDRFSAERTGGSVSTLTIQRTQQEDSAVYLCASRPGGPYEQYFGPGTRLTVT.

The table lists this clonotype with a count of one. A library made for alpha chains picked up this beta chain off target, so its size means little. The chain combines TRBV5-5 with TRBJ2-3, with no clear D. CDR1 SGHKS and CDR2 YYEKEE come from the germline V gene (reference sequence). The V end lost 4 bases, the J end lost 0 bases, and 12 bases lay between the germline ends. The CDR3 loop spans 15 amino acids. Written as DNA, the CDR3 is TGTGCCAGCAGCGGCTACCTAGGAAGCACAGATACGCAGTATTTT. Protein: CASSGYLGSTDTQYF.

This clonotype was counted only a few times. This beta chain is a stray sequence in a library constructed for alpha chains; its clone size is not meaningful. V and J are TRBV29-1 and TRBJ2-2; TRBD1 matches at 8 bases. Per germline, CDR1 SQVTM and CDR2 ANQGSEA. V lost 4 bases, J lost 3 bases, and 4 bases stayed unmatched. This CDR3 is 14 amino acids long. The CDR3 DNA reads TGCAGCGTTGGGGTGACAGGGGACACCGGGGAGCTGTTTTTT. It translates to CSVGVTGDTGELFF.

Notes on this clonotype: This beta chain is a stray sequence in a library constructed for alpha chains; its clone size is not meaningful. CDR3 region: CASRVGTPGELFF. Here the CDR3 DNA reads TGTGCCAGCAGGGTAGGGACCCCCGGGGAGCTGTTTTTT. The chain is built from TRBV28 and TRBJ2-2; D could derive from TRBD1 or TRBD2 (5 bases each). CDR1 is MDHEN and CDR2 is SYDVKM in the germline V gene. Trimming stripped 6 bases from V and 6 bases from J, with 11 bases between. This CDR3 comprises 13 residues.

About this clonotype: This beta chain slipped into a library made for alpha chains as a stray read, so its size is not meaningful. The rearrangement uses TRBV10-3 and TRBJ2-2, with 7 bases that match TRBD1. The CDR3 consists of 15 residues. Trimming removed 6 bases from V and 4 bases from J; junction bases left unmatched: 8. Looked up from germline, CDR1 is ENHRY and CDR2 is SYGVKD. CDR3 amino acids: CAIRGVGQRTGELFF. CDR3 DNA: TGTGCCATCAGAGGGGTGGGACAGCGCACCGGGGAGCTGTTTTTT.

As regards this clonotype: One end of the junction is discordant with germline, which a read error may explain. Little can be read into the size of this beta chain, an off-target read in a library designed for alpha chains. The J gene is TRBJ2-2, the V gene TRBV7-9; 11 bases line up with TRBD2. The CDR3 is made up of 17 amino acids. Looked up from germline, CDR1 is SEHNR and CDR2 is FQNEAQ (reference sequence). This chain's CDR3 is CASRLGTSGAHTGELFF. The CDR3 DNA sequence: TGTGCCAGCAGGTTAGGGACTAGCGGAGCCCACACCGGGGAGCTGTTTTTT.